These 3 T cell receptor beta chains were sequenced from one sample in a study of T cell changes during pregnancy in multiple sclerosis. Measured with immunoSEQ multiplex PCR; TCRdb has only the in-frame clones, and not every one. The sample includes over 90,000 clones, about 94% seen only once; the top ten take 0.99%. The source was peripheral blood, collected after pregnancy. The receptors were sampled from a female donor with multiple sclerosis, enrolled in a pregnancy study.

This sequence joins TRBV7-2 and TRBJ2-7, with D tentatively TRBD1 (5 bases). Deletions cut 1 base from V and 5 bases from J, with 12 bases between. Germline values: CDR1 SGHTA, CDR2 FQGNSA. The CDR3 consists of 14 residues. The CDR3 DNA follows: TGTGCCAGCAGCTTAGTGTCGGAAGGGGACGAGCAGTACTTC. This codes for CASSLVSEGDEQYF.

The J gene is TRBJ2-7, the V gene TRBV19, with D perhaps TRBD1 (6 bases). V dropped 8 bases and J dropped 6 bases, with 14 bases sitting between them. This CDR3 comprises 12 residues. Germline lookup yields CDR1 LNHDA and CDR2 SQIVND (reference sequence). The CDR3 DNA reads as TGTGCCAGTGGGGGTCAGGGGCTCGAGCAGTACTTC. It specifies CASGGQGLEQYF.

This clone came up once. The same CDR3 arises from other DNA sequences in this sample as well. In DNA, the CDR3 is TGCGCCAGCAGCCAAGATCCAGCGGGAGGATTGGGAGCCAAAAACATTCAGTACTTC. Translated: CASSQDPAGGLGAKNIQYF. The chain combines TRBV4-1 with TRBJ2-4; 9 nucleotides agree with TRBD2. The CDR3 contains 19 residues. Germline CDR1 and CDR2: MGHRA and YSYEKL. With 0 bases clipped from V and 0 bases from J, the junction kept 9 bases outside the gene matches.